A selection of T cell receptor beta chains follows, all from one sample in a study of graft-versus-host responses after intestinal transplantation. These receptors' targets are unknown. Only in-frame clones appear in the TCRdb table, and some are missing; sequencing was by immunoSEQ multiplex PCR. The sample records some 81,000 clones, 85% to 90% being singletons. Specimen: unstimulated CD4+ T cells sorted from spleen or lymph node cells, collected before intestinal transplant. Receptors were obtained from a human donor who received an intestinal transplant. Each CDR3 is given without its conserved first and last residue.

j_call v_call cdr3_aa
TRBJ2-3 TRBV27 ASSFVRGQLGTDTQY
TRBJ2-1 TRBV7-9 ASSFGGSRGEQF
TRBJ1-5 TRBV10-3 ATQGQGSNQPQH
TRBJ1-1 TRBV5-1 ASSGPGYTEAF
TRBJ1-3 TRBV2 ASSLTGGSGNTIY
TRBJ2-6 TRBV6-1 ASDRGSGANVLT
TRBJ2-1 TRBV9 ASSVDIAVNEQF
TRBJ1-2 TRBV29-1 SGQGSYGYT
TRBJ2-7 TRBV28 ASSLVSLFAGELHEQY
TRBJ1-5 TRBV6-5 ASRDRDGQPQH
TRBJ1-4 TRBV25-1 ASSELGQGANEKLF
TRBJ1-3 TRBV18 ASSSGTGLNTIY
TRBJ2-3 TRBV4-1 ASSQSGTSGGASTDTQY
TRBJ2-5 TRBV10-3 AISGTGRGQETQY
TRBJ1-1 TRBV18 ASSPFDRVYAEAF
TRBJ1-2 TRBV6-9 ASSYTGDGYT
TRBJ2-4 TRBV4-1 ASSQGLAGGPAKNIQY
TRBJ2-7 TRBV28 ASSSGTGSESGNYEQY
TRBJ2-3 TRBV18 ASSPPRGTDTQY
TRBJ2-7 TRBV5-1 ASSLTGEVYEQY
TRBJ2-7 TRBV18 ASSPLSGGANEQY
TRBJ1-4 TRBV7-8 ASSPSRGRGPNEKLF
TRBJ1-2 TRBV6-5 ASSYMRGLNYGYT
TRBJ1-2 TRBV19 ASISENYGYT
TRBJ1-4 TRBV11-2 ASSLDHRAGEKLF
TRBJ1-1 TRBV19 ASSTRTGGFMNTEAF
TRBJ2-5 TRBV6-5 ASSYPQVPLQETQY
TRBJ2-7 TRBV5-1 ASSLGGTPTSEQY
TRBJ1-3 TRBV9 ASSLTGKVENTIY
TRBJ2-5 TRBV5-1 ASSLVLSGSGETQY